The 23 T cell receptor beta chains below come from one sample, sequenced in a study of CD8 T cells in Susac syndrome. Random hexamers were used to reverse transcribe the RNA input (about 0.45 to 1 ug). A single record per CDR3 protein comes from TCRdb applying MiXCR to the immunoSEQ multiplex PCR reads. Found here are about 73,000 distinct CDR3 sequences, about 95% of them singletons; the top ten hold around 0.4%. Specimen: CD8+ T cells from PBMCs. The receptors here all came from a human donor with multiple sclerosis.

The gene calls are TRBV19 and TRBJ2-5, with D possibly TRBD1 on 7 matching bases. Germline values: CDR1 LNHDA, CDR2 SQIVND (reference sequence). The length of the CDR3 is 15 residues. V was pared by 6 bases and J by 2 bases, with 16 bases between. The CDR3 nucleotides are TGTGCCAGTAGCCTTGGGGCGGGACAGCAAGAGACCCAGTACTTC. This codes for CASSLGAGQQETQYF.

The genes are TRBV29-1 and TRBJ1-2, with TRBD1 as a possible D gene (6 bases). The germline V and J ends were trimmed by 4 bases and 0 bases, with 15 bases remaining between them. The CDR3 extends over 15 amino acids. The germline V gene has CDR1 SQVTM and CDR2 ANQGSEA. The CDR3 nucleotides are TGCAGCGTTGGGGACCCAGGGGTGCCTAACTATGGCTACACCTTC. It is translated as CSVGDPGVPNYGYTF.

The CDR3 here is CASSVAEGEKLFF. Written as DNA, the CDR3 is TGTGCCAGCAGCGTCGCGGAAGGTGAAAAACTGTTTTTT. The chain has TRBV7-6 and TRBJ1-4; no clear D gene. The CDR3 length is 13 residues. Looked up from germline, CDR1 is SGHVS and CDR2 is FNYEAQ. Trimming removed 5 bases at V and 7 bases at J, with 11 bases between.

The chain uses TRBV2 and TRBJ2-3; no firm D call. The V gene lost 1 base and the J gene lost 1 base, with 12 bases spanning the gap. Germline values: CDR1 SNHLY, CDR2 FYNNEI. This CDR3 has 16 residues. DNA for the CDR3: TGTGCCAGCAGTGAAGATACAGCGTTAGGCACAGATACGCAGTATTTT. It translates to CASSEDTALGTDTQYF.

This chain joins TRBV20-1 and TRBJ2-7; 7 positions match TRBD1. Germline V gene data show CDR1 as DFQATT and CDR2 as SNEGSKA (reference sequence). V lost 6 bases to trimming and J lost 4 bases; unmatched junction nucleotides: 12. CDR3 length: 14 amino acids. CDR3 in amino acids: CSAPLFRGSYEQYF. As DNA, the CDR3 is TGCAGTGCCCCTCTCTTCAGGGGGTCATACGAGCAGTACTTC.

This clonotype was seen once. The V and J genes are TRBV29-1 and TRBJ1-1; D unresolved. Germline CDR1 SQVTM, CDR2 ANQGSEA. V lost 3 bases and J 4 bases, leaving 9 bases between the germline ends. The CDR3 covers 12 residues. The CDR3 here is CSVDEDATEAFF. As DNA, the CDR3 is TGCAGCGTTGACGAGGATGCCACTGAAGCTTTCTTT.

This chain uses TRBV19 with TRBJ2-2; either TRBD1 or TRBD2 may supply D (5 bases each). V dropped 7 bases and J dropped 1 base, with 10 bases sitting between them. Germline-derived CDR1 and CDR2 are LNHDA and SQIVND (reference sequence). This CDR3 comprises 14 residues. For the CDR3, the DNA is TGTGCCAGTAATTGGGGGTTGAACACCGGGGAGCTGTTTTTT. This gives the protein CASNWGLNTGELFF.

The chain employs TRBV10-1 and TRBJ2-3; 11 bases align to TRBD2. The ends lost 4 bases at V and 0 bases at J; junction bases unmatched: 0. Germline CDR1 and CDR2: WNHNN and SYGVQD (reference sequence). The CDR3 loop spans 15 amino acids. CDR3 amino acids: CASSGLAGSTDTQYF. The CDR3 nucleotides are TGCGCCAGCAGTGGACTAGCGGGAAGCACAGATACGCAGTATTTT.

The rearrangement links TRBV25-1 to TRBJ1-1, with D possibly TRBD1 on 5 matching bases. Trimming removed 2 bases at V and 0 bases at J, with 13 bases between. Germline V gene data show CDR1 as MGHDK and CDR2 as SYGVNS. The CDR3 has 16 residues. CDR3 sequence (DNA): TGTGCCAGCAGTGAAAGATTTGGACAATTGAACACTGAAGCTTTCTTT. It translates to CASSERFGQLNTEAFF.

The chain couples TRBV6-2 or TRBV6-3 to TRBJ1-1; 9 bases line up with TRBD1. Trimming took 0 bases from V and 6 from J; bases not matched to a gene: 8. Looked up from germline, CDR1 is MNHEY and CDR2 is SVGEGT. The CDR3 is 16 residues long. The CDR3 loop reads CASSYSKGQGSAEAFF. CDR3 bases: TGTGCCAGCAGTTACTCCAAAGGACAGGGGAGTGCTGAAGCTTTCTTT.

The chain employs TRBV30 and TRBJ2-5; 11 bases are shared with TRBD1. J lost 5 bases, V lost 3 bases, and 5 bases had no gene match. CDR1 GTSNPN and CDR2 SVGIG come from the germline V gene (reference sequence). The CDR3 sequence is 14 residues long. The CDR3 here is CAWRDRGRRETQYF. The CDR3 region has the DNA TGTGCCTGGAGGGACAGGGGGCGCCGGGAGACCCAGTACTTC.

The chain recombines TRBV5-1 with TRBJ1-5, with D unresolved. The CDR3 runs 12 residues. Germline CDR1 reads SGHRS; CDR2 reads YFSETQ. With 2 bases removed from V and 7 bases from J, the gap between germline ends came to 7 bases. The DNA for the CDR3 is TGCGCCAGCAGCTTTAACGGACAGCCCCAGCATTTT. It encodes CASSFNGQPQHF.

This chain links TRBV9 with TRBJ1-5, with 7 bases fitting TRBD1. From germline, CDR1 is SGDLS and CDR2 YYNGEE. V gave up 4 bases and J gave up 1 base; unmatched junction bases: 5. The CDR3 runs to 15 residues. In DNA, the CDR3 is TGTGCCAGCAGCCTTTCGACAGGGAGCAATCAGCCCCAGCATTTT. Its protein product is CASSLSTGSNQPQHF.

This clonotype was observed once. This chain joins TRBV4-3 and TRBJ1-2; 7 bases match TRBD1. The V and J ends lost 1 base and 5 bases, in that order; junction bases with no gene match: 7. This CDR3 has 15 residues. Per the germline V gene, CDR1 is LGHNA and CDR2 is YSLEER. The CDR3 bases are TGCGCCAGCAGCCAAGGGGACAGAAGGATTTATGGCTACACCTTC. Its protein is CASSQGDRRIYGYTF.

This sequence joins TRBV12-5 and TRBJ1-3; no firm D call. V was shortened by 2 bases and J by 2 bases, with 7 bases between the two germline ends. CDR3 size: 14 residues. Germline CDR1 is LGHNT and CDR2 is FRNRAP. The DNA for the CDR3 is TGTGCTAGTGGTTTGTACCGACCTGGAAACACCATATATTTT. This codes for CASGLYRPGNTIYF.

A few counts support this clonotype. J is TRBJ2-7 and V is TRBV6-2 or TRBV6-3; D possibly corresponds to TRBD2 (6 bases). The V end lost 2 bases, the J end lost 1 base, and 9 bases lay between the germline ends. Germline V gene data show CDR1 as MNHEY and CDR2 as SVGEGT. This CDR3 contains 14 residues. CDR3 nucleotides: TGTGCCAGCAGTTACGCGGGGCCTTCCTACGAGCAGTACTTC. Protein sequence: CASSYAGPSYEQYF.

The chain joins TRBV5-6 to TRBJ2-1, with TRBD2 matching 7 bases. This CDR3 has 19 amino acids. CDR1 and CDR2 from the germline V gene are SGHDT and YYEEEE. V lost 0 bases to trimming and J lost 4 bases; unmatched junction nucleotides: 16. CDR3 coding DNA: TGTGCCAGCAGCTTGGTATATTGGGCTAGCGGAGAGGATTACAATGAGCAGTTCTTC. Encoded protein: CASSLVYWASGEDYNEQFF. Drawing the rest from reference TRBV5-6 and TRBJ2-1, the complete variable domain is DAGVTQSPTHLIKTRGQQVTLRCSPKSGHDTVSWYQQALGQGPQFIFQYYEEEERQRGNFPDRFSGHQFPNYSSELNVNALLLGDSALYLCASSLVYWASGEDYNEQFFGPGTRLTVL.

CDR3 protein: CASSLALGGQSEQYF. CDR3 sequence (DNA): TGTGCCAGCAGCTTAGCGCTCGGGGGGCAATCCGAGCAGTACTTC. The chain links TRBV7-2 to TRBJ2-7; maybe TRBD2 (7 bases). This CDR3 region has 15 residues. Germline V gene lookup returns CDR1 SGHTA and CDR2 FQGNSA. Trimming cost V 0 bases and J 6 bases, with 15 bases left between them.

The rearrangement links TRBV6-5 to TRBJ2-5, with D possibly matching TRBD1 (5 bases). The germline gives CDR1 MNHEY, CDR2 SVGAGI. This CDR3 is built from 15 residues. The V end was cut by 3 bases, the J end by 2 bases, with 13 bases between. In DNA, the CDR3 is TGTGCCAGCAGTTATGGAGAGACAGCTCAAGAGACCCAGTACTTC. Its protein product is CASSYGETAQETQYF.

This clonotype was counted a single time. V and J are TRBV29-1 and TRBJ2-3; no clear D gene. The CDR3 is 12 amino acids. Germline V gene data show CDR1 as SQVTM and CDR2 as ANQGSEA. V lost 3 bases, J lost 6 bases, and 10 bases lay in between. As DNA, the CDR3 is TGCAGCGTTGAGGCCAGGTGGGATACGCAGTATTTT. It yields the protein CSVEARWDTQYF.

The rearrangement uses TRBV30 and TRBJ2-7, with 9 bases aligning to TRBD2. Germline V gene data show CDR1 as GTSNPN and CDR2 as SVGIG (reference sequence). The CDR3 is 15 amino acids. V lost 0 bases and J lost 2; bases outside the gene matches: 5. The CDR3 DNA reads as TGTGCCTGGAGTGTAGCGGGAGGTGCTCCCTACGAGCAGTACTTC. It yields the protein CAWSVAGGAPYEQYF.

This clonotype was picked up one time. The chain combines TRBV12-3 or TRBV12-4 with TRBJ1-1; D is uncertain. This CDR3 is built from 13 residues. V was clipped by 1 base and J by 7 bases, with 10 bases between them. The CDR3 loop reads CASSLEVEDEAFF. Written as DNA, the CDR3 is TGTGCCAGCAGTTTAGAGGTCGAGGATGAAGCTTTCTTT.

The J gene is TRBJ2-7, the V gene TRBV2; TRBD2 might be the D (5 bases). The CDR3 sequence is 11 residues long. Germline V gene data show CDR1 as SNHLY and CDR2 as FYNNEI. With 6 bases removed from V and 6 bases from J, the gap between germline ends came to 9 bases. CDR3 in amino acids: CASRRGGEQYF. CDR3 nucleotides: TGTGCCAGCAGAAGAGGAGGCGAGCAGTACTTC.